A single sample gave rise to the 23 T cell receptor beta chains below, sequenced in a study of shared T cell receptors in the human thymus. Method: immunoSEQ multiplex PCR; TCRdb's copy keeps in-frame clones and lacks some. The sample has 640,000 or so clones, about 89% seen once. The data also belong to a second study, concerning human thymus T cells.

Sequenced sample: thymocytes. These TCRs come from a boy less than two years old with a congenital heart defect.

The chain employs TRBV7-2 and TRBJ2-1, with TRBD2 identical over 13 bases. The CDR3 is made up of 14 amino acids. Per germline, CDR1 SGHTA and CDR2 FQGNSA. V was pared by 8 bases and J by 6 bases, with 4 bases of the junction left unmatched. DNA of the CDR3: TGTGCCAGCTGGGGACTAGCGGGATTCAATGAGCAGTTCTTC. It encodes CASWGLAGFNEQFF.

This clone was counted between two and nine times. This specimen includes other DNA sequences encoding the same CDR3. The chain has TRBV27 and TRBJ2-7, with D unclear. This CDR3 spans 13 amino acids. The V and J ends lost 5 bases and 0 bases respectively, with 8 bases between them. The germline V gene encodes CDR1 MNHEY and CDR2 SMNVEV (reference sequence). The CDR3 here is CASSPRNSYEQYF. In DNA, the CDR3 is TGTGCCAGCAGTCCTAGAAACTCCTACGAGCAGTACTTC.

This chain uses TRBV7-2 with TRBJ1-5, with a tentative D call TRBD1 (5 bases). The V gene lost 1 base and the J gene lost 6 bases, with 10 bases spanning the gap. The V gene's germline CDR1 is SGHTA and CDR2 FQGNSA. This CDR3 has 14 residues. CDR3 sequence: CASSLGRGGQPQHF. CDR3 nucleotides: TGTGCCAGCAGCTTAGGTAGGGGTGGTCAGCCCCAGCATTTT.

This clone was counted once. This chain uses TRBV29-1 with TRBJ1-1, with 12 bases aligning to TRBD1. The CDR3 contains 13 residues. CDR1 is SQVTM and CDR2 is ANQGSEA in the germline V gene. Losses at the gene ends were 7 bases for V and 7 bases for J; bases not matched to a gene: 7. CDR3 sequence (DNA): TGCAGCGGGGGGGGACAGGGGGCGATTGAAGCTTTCTTT. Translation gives CSGGGQGAIEAFF. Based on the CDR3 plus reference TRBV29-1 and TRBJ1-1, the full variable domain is SAVISQKPSRDICQRGTSLTIQCQVDSQVTMMFWYRQQPGQSLTLIATANQGSEATYESGFVIDKFPISRPNLTFSTLTVSNMSPEDSSIYLCSGGGQGAIEAFFGQGTRLTVV.

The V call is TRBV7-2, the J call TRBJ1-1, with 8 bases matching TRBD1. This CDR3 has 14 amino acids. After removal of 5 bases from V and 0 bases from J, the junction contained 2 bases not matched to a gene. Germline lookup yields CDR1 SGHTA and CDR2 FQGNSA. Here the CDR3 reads CASSRTGLNTEAFF. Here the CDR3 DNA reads TGTGCCAGCAGCCGGACAGGGTTGAACACTGAAGCTTTCTTT. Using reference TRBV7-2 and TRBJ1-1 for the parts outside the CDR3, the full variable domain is GAGVSQSPSNKVTEKGKDVELRCDPISGHTALYWYRQSLGQGLEFLIYFQGNSAPDKSGLPSDRFSAERTGGSVSTLTIQRTQQEDSAVYLCASSRTGLNTEAFFGQGTRLTVV.

The CDR3 region has the DNA TGCGCCAGCAGCATTACAGGGGGCTTCTACGAGCAGTACTTC. It yields the protein CASSITGGFYEQYF. The chain carries TRBV5-1 and TRBJ2-7; 9 bases align to TRBD1. J lost 3 bases, V lost 4 bases, and 5 bases had no gene match. CDR3 size: 14 residues. Germline CDR1 is SGHRS and CDR2 is YFSETQ.

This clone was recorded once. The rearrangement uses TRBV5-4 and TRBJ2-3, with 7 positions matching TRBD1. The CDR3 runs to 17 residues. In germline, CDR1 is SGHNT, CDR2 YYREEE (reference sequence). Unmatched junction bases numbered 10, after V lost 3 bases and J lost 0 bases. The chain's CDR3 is CASSSREQGISTDTQYF. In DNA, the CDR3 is TGTGCCAGCAGCTCAAGAGAACAGGGGATAAGCACAGATACGCAGTATTTT.

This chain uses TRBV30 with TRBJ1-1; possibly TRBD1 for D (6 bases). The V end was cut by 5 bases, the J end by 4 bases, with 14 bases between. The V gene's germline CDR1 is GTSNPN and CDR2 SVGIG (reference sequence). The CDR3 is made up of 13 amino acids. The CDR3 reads CAWSLQGATEAFF. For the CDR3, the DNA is TGTGCCTGGTCTTTACAGGGTGCCACTGAAGCTTTCTTT.

CDR3 DNA: TGTGCCAGCAGTGATCATAGGACAGATTGCCTTGGGGGCTACACCTTC. Its protein is CASSDHRTDCLGGYTF. The V gene is TRBV6-1, the J gene TRBJ1-2; possibly TRBD1 for D (6 bases). Germline CDR1 MNHNS, CDR2 SASEGT. This CDR3 region has 16 residues. V lost 3 bases to trimming and J lost 8 bases, with 22 bases between them.

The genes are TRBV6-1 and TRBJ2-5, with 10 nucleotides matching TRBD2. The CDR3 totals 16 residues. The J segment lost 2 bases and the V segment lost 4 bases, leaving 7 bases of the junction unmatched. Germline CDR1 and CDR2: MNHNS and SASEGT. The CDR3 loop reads CASSVVGSGGQETQYF. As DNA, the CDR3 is TGTGCCAGCAGTGTAGTGGGTAGCGGGGGGCAAGAGACCCAGTACTTC.

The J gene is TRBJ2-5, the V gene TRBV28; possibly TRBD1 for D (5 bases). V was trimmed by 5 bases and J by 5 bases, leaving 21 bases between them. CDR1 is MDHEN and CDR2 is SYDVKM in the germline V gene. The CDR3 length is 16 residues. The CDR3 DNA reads TGTGCCAGCAGTCGCTCTCTCTTACAGGAATTGGAGACCCAGTACTTC. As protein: CASSRSLLQELETQYF.

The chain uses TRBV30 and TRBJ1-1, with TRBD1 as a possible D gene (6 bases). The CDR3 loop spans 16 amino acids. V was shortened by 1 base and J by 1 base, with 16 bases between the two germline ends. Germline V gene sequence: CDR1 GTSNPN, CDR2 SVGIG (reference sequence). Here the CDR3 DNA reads TGTGCCTGGAGTGAGTCAGGGCCAGGGGCGAACACTGAAGCTTTCTTT. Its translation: CAWSESGPGANTEAFF. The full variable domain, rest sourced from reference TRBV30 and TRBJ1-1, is SQTIHQWPATLVQPVGSPLSLECTVEGTSNPNLYWYRQAAGRGLQLLFYSVGIGQISSEVPQNLSASRPQDRQFILSSKKLLLSDSGFYLCAWSESGPGANTEAFFGQGTRLTVV.

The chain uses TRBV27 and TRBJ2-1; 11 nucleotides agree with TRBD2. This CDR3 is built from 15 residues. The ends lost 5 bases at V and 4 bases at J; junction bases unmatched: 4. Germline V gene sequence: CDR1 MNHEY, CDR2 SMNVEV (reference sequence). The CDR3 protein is CASSHPSGRYNEQFF. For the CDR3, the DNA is TGTGCCAGCAGTCACCCTAGCGGGAGGTACAATGAGCAGTTCTTC.

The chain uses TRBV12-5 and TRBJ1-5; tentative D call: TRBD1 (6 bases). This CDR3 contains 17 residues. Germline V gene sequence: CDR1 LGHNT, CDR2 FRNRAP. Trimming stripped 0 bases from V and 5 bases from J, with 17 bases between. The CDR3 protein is CASGLVNGTGSDQPQHF. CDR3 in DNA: TGTGCTAGTGGTTTGGTAAATGGAACAGGGTCGGATCAGCCCCAGCATTTT.

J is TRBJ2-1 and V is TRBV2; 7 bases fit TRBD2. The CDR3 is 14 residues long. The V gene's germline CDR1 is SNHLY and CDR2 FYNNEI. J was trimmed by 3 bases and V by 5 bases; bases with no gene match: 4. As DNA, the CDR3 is TGTGCCAGCAGTAATTGGACTAGCTACAATGAGCAGTTCTTC. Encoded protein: CASSNWTSYNEQFF.

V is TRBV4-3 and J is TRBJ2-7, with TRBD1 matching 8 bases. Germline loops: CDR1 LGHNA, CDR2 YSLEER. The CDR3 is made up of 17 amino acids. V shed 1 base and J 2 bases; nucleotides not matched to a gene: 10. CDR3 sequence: CASSQASTGANPYEQYF. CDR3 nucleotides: TGCGCCAGCAGCCAAGCGTCGACAGGGGCGAACCCCTACGAGCAGTACTTC.

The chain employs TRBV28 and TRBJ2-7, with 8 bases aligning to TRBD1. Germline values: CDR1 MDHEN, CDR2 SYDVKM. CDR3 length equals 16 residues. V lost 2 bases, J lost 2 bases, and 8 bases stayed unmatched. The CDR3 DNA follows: TGTGCCAGCAGTTTACCCACGGACAGGGATACCTACGAGCAGTACTTC. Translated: CASSLPTDRDTYEQYF. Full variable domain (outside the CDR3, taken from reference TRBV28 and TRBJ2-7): DVKVTQSSRYLVKRTGEKVFLECVQDMDHENMFWYRQDPGLGLRLIYFSYDVKMKEKGDIPEGYSVSREKKERFSLILESASTNQTSMYLCASSLPTDRDTYEQYFGPGTRLTVT.

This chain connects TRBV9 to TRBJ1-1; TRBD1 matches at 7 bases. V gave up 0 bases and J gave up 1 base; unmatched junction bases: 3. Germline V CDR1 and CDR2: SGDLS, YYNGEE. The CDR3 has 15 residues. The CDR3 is CASSVVEGANTEAFF. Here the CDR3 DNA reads TGTGCCAGCAGCGTAGTAGAGGGGGCGAACACTGAAGCTTTCTTT.

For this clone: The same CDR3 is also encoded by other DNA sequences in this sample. CDR3: CASSQEQGSYEQYF. The CDR3 nucleotides read TGCGCCAGCAGCCAAGAACAGGGGTCCTACGAGCAGTACTTC. The chain carries TRBV4-3 and TRBJ2-7; the match to TRBD1 covers 7 bases. The CDR3 loop spans 14 amino acids. Germline-derived CDR1 and CDR2 are LGHNA and YSLEER. Trimming cost V 0 bases and J 1 base; bases outside gene matches: 0.

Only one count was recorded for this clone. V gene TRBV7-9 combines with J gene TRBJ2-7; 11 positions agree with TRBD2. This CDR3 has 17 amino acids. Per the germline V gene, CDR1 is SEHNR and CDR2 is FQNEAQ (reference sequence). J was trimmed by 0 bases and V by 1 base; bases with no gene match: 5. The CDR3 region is CASSLVTSGGLSYEQYF. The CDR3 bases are TGTGCCAGCAGCTTAGTCACTAGCGGGGGCCTCTCCTACGAGCAGTACTTC.

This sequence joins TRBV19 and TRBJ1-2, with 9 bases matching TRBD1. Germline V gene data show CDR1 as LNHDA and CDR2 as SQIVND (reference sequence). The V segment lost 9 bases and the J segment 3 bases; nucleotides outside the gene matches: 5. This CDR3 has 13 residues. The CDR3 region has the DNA TGTGCCAGCAAACAGGGGGCGGACTATGGCTACACCTTC. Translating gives CASKQGADYGYTF.

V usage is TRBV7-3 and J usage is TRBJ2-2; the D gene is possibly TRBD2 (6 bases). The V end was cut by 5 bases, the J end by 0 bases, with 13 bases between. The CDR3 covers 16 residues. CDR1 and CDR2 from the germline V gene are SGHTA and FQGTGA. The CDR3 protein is CASSPKRLANTGELFF. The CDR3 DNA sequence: TGTGCCAGCAGCCCAAAAAGACTAGCGAACACCGGGGAGCTGTTTTTT.

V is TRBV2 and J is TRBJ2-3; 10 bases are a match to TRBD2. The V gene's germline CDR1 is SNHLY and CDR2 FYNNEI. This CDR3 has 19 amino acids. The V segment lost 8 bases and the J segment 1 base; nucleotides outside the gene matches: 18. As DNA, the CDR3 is TGTGCCAGCCAGGTCACGGGAGCGGGGGGGCCTCTTCGCACAGATACGCAGTATTTT. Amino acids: CASQVTGAGGPLRTDTQYF.